This TCR beta chain derives from a study of cytomegalovirus exposure and HLA in healthy donors. Study-wide results and limits: A missense DCLRE1C variant was associated with V- and J-gene trimming of TCR beta chains in a later analysis, and an independent cohort replicated the association.

The PCR used 60 Vbeta and 13 Jbeta primers. TCRdb's copy holds only in-frame clones and misses some; the assay was immunoSEQ multiplex PCR. Of 140,000 to 150,000 clones in the sample, around two thirds were seen once. This clone was detected a few times. Antigen unknown. This same CDR3 is encoded by further DNA sequences in the sample. This TCR derives from a woman in her sixties in good health and CMV-seropositive. The material sequenced was PBMCs.

The CDR3 here is CASSLDSNYGYTF. The CDR3 coding sequence is TGCGCCAGCAGCCTTGACAGTAACTATGGCTACACCTTC. The chain links TRBV5-1 to TRBJ1-2; weak D call: TRBD1 (5 bases). Trimming took 4 bases from V and 1 from J, leaving 8 bases between them. Germline values: CDR1 SGHRS, CDR2 YFSETQ. This CDR3 is built from 13 residues.